The present T cell receptor beta chain was sequenced within a study of CD8 T cells in ankylosing spondylitis. Findings and caveats of the study: There were earlier reports of some motif variants in reactive arthritis synovial fluid and blood. A TCR beta motif of eight or nine highly homologous variants seemed to mark ankylosing spondylitis blood. Relatively scarce in peripheral blood, disease-linked clones were CD8+.

This clonotype has a count of ten or more. What it binds is unknown. The authors made TCR beta libraries by quantitative 5'-RACE with molecular barcodes. TCRdb recomputed calls from the 5' RACE reads with MiXCR, one row per CDR3 protein. The sample has 250,000 to 350,000 distinct CDR3 sequences, 15% to 20% seen once; the top ten hold around 8%. J gave up 4 bases and V 6 bases, and 7 bases lay outside the gene matches. CDR1 and CDR2 (germline): DFQATT, SNEGSKA (reference sequence). The CDR3 totals 13 residues. The gene calls are TRBV20-1 and TRBJ2-5; 8 positions agree with TRBD1. The source material was blood, either unsorted or a sorted T cell fraction (not recorded which). The TCR sequence derives from a male donor with ankylosing spondylitis or in good health (not recorded which). CDR3 nucleotide sequence: TGCAGTGCCCTGGCAGGGGGCGGAGAGACCCAGTACTTC. Its translation is CSALAGGGETQYF.